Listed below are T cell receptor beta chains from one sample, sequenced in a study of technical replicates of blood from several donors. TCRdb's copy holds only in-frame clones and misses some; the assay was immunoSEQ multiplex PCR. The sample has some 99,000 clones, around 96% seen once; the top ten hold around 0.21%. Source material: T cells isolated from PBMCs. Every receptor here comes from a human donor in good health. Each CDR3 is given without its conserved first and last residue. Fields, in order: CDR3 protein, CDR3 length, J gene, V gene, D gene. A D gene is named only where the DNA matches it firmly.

CDR3 protein: ATGQGRDIQETQY
CDR3 length: 13
J gene: TRBJ2-5
V gene: TRBV5-1
D gene: TRBD1

CDR3 protein: ASRPTGLNQF
CDR3 length: 10
J gene: TRBJ2-1
V gene: TRBV6-1
D gene: .

CDR3 protein: ASSEQWGLLAGPYNEQF
CDR3 length: 17
J gene: TRBJ2-1
V gene: TRBV6-1
D gene: TRBD2

CDR3 protein: ASSTAGSHNEQF
CDR3 length: 12
J gene: TRBJ2-1
V gene: TRBV7-2
D gene: .

CDR3 protein: ASLARSSGNTIY
CDR3 length: 12
J gene: TRBJ1-3
V gene: TRBV2
D gene: .

CDR3 protein: ASSVAGQASYEQY
CDR3 length: 13
J gene: TRBJ2-7
V gene: TRBV9
D gene: TRBD1

CDR3 protein: ASSESPGQPQH
CDR3 length: 11
J gene: TRBJ1-5
V gene: TRBV6-1
D gene: .

CDR3 protein: ASSVSSQGLDYGYT
CDR3 length: 14
J gene: TRBJ1-2
V gene: TRBV19
D gene: .

CDR3 protein: ASISGMMNTEAF
CDR3 length: 12
J gene: TRBJ1-1
V gene: TRBV19
D gene: .

CDR3 protein: ASSLSRGSGELF
CDR3 length: 12
J gene: TRBJ2-2
V gene: TRBV7-9
D gene: TRBD1

CDR3 protein: SVLPGGGNQPQH
CDR3 length: 12
J gene: TRBJ1-5
V gene: TRBV29-1
D gene: .

CDR3 protein: ASSLGHVNEKLF
CDR3 length: 12
J gene: TRBJ1-4
V gene: TRBV7-9
D gene: .

CDR3 protein: ASSTRLESSYEQY
CDR3 length: 13
J gene: TRBJ2-7
V gene: TRBV2
D gene: .

CDR3 protein: ASSAQGTEAF
CDR3 length: 10
J gene: TRBJ1-1
V gene: TRBV9
D gene: TRBD1

CDR3 protein: ASRETGGNSPLH
CDR3 length: 12
J gene: TRBJ1-6
V gene: TRBV5-6
D gene: .

CDR3 protein: ASSLDYGYGYT
CDR3 length: 11
J gene: TRBJ1-2
V gene: TRBV7-9
D gene: .

CDR3 protein: ASSVGGSLSGNTIY
CDR3 length: 14
J gene: TRBJ1-3
V gene: TRBV9
D gene: .

CDR3 protein: ASSLLAVENTGELF
CDR3 length: 14
J gene: TRBJ2-2
V gene: TRBV27
D gene: .

CDR3 protein: ASSSTGGPDTQY
CDR3 length: 12
J gene: TRBJ2-3
V gene: TRBV6-1
D gene: TRBD1

CDR3 protein: AWMSGADTQY
CDR3 length: 10
J gene: TRBJ2-3
V gene: TRBV30
D gene: .

CDR3 protein: AISDGIGTDLHFSGNTIY
CDR3 length: 18
J gene: TRBJ1-3
V gene: TRBV10-3
D gene: TRBD1

CDR3 protein: ASSLGLRGTEAF
CDR3 length: 12
J gene: TRBJ1-1
V gene: TRBV7-6
D gene: .

CDR3 protein: ASSNPPGTGELF
CDR3 length: 12
J gene: TRBJ2-2
V gene: TRBV6-1
D gene: .

CDR3 protein: ASSYRIAGVGEQF
CDR3 length: 13
J gene: TRBJ2-1
V gene: TRBV19
D gene: TRBD2

CDR3 protein: ASSFQGRETQY
CDR3 length: 11
J gene: TRBJ2-5
V gene: TRBV5-1
D gene: .

CDR3 protein: ASKREGGSYEQY
CDR3 length: 12
J gene: TRBJ2-7
V gene: TRBV5-1
D gene: TRBD2

CDR3 protein: ASSEPGQGGTEAF
CDR3 length: 13
J gene: TRBJ1-1
V gene: TRBV10-2
D gene: TRBD1